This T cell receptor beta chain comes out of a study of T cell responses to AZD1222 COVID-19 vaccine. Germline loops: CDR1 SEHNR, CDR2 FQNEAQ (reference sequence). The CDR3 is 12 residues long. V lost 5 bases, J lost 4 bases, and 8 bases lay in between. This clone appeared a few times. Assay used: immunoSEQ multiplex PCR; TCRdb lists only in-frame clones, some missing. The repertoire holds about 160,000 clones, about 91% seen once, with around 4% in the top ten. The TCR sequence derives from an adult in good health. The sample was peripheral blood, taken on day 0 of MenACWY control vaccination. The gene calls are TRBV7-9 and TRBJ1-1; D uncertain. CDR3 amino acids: CASSREATEAFF. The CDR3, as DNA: TGTGCCAGCAGCCGGGAGGCCACTGAAGCTTTCTTT.